This record looks at one T cell receptor (beta chain) sequence and its context. Per the original methods: Quantification of nucleated cells was approximated via reference gene primer amplification. Sequenced by immunoSEQ multiplex PCR; TCRdb stores in-frame clones only, minus some. That table supplies the V and J calls and clone size; D and trimming were determined from the DNA. The sample carries under 350,000 clones, roughly 85% recorded once. These data come from a study of blood T cell repertoires in COVID-19. The wider study: The United States, Italy and Spain were the sources of the acute and convalescent COVID-19 samples. PBMCs, B-cell-depleted T cells, or T cells were the source of the cDNA or gDNA that made up the material.

Between the trimmed V and J ends, which lost 6 bases and 1 base, there was a span of 9 bases. This CDR3 region has 13 residues. Input material: peripheral blood. V usage is TRBV12-3 or TRBV12-4 and J usage is TRBJ1-1, with a weak D call TRBD1 (5 bases). The sequence came from a woman in her fifties or sixties who had recovered from COVID-19. CDR3 region: CASSPQGNTEAFF. The CDR3 DNA follows: TGTGCCAGCAGCCCTCAGGGGAACACTGAAGCTTTCTTT.